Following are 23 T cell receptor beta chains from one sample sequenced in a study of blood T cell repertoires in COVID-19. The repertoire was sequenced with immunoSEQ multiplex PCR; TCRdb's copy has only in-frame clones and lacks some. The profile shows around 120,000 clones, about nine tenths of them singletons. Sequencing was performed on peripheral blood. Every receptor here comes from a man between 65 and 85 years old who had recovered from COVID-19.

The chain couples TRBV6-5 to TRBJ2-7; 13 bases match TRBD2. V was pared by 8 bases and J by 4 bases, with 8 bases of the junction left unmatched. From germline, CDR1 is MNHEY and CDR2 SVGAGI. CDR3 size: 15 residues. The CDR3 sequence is CASGIRTSGGYEQYF. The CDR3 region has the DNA TGTGCCAGCGGGATCCGGACTAGCGGGGGTTACGAGCAGTACTTC.

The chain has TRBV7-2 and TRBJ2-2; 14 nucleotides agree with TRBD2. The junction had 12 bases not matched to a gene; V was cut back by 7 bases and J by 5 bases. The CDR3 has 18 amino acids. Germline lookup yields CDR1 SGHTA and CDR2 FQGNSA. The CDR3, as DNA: TGTGCCAGCACCGAGAGACTAGCGGGAGGGGGCCTGACCGGGGAGCTGTTTTTT. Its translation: CASTERLAGGGLTGELFF.

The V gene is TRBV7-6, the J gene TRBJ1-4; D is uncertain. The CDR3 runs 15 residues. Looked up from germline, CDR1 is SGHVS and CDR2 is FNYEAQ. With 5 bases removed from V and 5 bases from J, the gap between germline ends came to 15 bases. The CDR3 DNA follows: TGTGCCAGCAGCCTAATGCCCGGAGGAAATGAAAAACTGTTTTTT. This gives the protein CASSLMPGGNEKLFF.

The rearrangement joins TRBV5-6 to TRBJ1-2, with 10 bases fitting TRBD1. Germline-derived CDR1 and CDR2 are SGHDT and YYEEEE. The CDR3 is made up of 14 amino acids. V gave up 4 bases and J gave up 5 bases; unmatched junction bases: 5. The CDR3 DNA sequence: TGTGCCAGCAGCAAAGGACAGGGGGGGTATGGCTACACCTTC. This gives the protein CASSKGQGGYGYTF.

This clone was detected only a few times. Here the CDR3 DNA reads TGTGCCAGCAGGCGGGAGCTCGCAGATACGCAGTATTTT. It encodes CASRRELADTQYF. The chain links TRBV9 to TRBJ2-3, with TRBD2 matching 7 bases. The CDR3 has 13 amino acids. Germline loops: CDR1 SGDLS, CDR2 YYNGEE. V lost 5 bases, J lost 4 bases, and 4 bases stayed unmatched.

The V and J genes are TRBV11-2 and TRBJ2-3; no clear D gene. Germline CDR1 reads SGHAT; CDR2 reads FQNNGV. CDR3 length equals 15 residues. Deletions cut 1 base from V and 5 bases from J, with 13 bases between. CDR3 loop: CASSLVQAGGDTQYF. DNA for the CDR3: TGTGCCAGCAGCTTAGTCCAGGCTGGTGGAGATACGCAGTATTTT.

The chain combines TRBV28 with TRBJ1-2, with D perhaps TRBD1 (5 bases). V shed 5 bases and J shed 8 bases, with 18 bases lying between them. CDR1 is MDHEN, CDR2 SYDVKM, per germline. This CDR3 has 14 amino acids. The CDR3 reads CASSLPGEGLGYTF. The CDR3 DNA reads TGTGCCAGCAGTCTCCCCGGGGAGGGGCTAGGCTACACCTTC.

The CDR3 bases are TGTGCCAGCAGCTTGAGGATTGGAGTTGGAGAGACCCAGTACTTC. Encoded protein: CASSLRIGVGETQYF. The genes are TRBV5-6 and TRBJ2-5, with unresolved D. This CDR3 spans 15 amino acids. V shed 1 base and J shed 4 bases, with 14 bases lying between them. The germline V gene has CDR1 SGHDT and CDR2 YYEEEE.

CDR3 region: CASSQIRDRGPETF. CDR3 DNA sequence: TGTGCCAGCAGTCAGATACGGGACAGGGGGCCGGAGACCTTC. The V gene is TRBV2, the J gene TRBJ1-2; 12 positions match TRBD1. Losses at the gene ends were 5 bases for V and 14 bases for J; bases not matched to a gene: 12. Germline-derived CDR1 and CDR2 are SNHLY and FYNNEI. There are 14 residues in the CDR3.

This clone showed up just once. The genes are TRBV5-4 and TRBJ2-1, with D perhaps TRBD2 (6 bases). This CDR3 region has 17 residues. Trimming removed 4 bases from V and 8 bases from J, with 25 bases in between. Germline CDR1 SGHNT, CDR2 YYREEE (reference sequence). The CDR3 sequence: CASSPESGTFRLDEQFF. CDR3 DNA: TGTGCCAGCAGCCCAGAATCCGGGACTTTCCGTCTAGATGAGCAGTTCTTC. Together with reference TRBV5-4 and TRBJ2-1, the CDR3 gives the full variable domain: ETGVTQSPTHLIKTRGQQVTLRCSSQSGHNTVSWYQQALGQGPQFIFQYYREEENGRGNFPPRFSGLQFPNYSSELNVNALELDDSALYLCASSPESGTFRLDEQFFGPGTRLTVL.

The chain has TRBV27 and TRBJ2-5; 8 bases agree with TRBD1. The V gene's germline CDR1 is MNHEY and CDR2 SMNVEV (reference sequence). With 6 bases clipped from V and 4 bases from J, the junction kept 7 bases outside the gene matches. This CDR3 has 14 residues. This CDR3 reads CASSLTRGLETQYF. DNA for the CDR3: TGTGCCAGCAGCCTCACCAGGGGGCTAGAGACCCAGTACTTC.

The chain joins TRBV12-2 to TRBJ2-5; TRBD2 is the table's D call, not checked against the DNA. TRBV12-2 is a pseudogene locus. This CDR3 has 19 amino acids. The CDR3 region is CASRLMSSLAGGHVETQYF. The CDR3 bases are TGTGCAAGTCGCTTAATGTCTTCACTAGCGGGGGGACACGTGGAGACCCAGTACTTC.

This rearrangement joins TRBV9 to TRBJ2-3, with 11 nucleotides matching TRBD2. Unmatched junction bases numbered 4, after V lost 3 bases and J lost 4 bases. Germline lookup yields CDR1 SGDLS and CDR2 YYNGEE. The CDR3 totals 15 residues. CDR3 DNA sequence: TGTGCCAGCAGCGCTAGCGGGAGGCGTGCAGATACGCAGTATTTT. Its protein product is CASSASGRRADTQYF.

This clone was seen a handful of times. For the CDR3, the DNA is TGTGCCAGCAGCCCGGTTCGGGCCAACGTCCTGACTTTC. Translated: CASSPVRANVLTF. The chain uses TRBV7-2 and TRBJ2-6; D call uncertain. CDR1 is SGHTA and CDR2 is FQGNSA in the germline V gene. V was clipped by 5 bases and J by 5 bases, with 7 bases between them. This CDR3 has 13 residues.

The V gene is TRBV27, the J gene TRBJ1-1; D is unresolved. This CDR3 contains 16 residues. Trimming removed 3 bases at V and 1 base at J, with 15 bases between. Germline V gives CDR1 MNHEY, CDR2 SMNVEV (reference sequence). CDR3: CASSLDRAGRNTEAFF. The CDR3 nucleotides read TGTGCCAGCAGTTTGGATCGTGCGGGGAGGAACACTGAAGCTTTCTTT.

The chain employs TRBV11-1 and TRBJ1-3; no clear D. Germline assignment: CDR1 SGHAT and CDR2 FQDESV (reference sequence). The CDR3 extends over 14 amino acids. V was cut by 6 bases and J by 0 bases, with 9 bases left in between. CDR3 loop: CASSNRRSGNTIYF. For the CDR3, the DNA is TGTGCCAGCAGTAATCGTCGCTCTGGAAACACCATATATTTT.

In DNA, the CDR3 is TGCGCCAGCAGCTTTGGGACAGGGGACCGGGAGCAGTTCTTC. As protein: CASSFGTGDREQFF. This chain connects TRBV5-1 to TRBJ2-1; 10 bases map to TRBD1. Trimming took 2 bases from V and 10 from J; bases not matched to a gene: 6. The CDR3 runs to 14 residues. Germline CDR1 SGHRS, CDR2 YFSETQ.

The CDR3 loop is CASSLGTGDYGYTF. Here the CDR3 DNA reads TGTGCCAGCAGCTTAGGGACAGGGGACTATGGCTACACCTTC. The V gene is TRBV7-3, the J gene TRBJ1-2, with 10 bases that match TRBD1. The CDR3 consists of 14 residues. The germline CDR1 and CDR2 sequences are SGHTA and FQGTGA. The V and J ends lost 2 bases and 3 bases, in that order; junction bases with no gene match: 0.

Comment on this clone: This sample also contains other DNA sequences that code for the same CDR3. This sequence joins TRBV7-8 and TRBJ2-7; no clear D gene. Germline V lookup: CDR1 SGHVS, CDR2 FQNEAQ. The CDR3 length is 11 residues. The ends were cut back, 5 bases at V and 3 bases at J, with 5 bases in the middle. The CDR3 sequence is CASSPSYEQYF. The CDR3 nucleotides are TGTGCCAGCAGCCCTAGCTACGAGCAGTACTTC.

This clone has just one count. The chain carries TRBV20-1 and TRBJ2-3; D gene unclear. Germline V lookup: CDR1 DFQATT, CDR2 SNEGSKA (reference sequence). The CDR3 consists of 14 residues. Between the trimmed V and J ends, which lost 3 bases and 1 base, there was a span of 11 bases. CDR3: CSASGGVGTDTQYF. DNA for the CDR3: TGCAGTGCTAGTGGCGGAGTCGGCACAGATACGCAGTATTTT.

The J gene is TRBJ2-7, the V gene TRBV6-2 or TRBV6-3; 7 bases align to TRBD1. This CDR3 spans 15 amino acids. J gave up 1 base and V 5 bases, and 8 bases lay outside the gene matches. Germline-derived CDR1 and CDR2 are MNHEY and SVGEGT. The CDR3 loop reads CASSRQGSLSYEQYF. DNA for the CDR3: TGTGCCAGCAGTCGACAGGGTAGTTTGTCCTACGAGCAGTACTTC.

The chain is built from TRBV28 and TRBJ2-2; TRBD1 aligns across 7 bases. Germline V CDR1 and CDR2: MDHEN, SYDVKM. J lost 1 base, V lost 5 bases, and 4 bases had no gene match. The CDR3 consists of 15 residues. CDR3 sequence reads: CASSPWTGNTGELFF. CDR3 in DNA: TGTGCCAGCAGTCCCTGGACAGGGAACACCGGGGAGCTGTTTTTT.

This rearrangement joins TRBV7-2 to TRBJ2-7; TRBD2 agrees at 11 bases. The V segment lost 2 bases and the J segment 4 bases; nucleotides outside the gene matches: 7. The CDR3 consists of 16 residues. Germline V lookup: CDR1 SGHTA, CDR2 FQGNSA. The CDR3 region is CASSLRSSGGFYEQYF. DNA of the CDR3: TGTGCCAGCAGCTTACGATCTAGCGGGGGGTTTTACGAGCAGTACTTC.